The clone carrying this T cell receptor beta chain was counted ten times or more. Its antigen is undetermined. Germline V CDR1 and CDR2: SGHRS, YFSETQ. The CDR3 length is 14 residues. Trimming left V 0 bases short and J 6 bases short, with 10 bases between. The data belong to a study of T cells in Graves' hyperthyroidism and ophthalmopathy. Study-level findings and limits: Appearing also in blood were most of the thyroid clonotypes expanded above 0.001.

Amplification of TCR beta CDR3 regions was performed using RNA transcripts as template. The HTBI set primed first-round TCR CDR3 RT-PCR. TCRdb re-analysed the multiplex PCR reads in MiXCR, keeping a single row per CDR3 protein. This sample has about 400,000 distinct CDR3 sequences, with about 25% found just once. The rearrangement links TRBV5-1 to TRBJ2-1; TRBD2 might be the D (6 bases). The receptor was isolated from a man in his fifties or sixties with Graves' hyperthyroidism. The material sequenced was blood. In nucleotides, the CDR3 is TGCGCCAGCAGCTTGGCAACTAGCAGCAATGAGCAGTTCTTC. Its protein product is CASSLATSSNEQFF.